This passage covers 16 T cell receptor beta chains from one sample sequenced in a study of shared clonotypes between healthy human individuals. The protocol was immunoSEQ multiplex PCR, while the TCRdb copy is restricted to in-frame clones and leaves out a portion. This sample carries 450,000 to 600,000 clones, around 80% of them seen once, and the ten largest clones take approximately 12%. The specimen sequenced was PBMCs. The receptors here all came from a woman aged 35 to 49 in good health. Some clones in this sample may be carry-over from other donors' samples.

V and J are TRBV5-4 and TRBJ2-5, with 9 bases matching TRBD1. The CDR3 is 17 residues long. Germline V CDR1 and CDR2: SGHNT, YYREEE (reference sequence). The V segment lost 3 bases and the J segment 0 bases; nucleotides outside the gene matches: 9. This chain's CDR3 is CASSWRTGAPYQETQYF. The CDR3 DNA reads TGTGCCAGCAGCTGGAGGACAGGGGCCCCCTACCAAGAGACCCAGTACTTC.

The chain combines TRBV15 with TRBJ2-7; the D gene is possibly TRBD1 (5 bases). This CDR3 has 15 amino acids. Trimming took off 1 base at V and 3 bases at J, with 13 bases between the two ends. Per the germline V gene, CDR1 is LNHNV and CDR2 is YYDKDF (reference sequence). Here the CDR3 DNA reads TGTGCCACCAGCAGAGCTAGAGACAGCCACTACGAGCAGTACTTC. It encodes CATSRARDSHYEQYF.

This chain joins TRBV6-5 and TRBJ2-1; 8 nucleotides match TRBD1. CDR3 size: 15 residues. V trimming: 0 bases; J trimming: 8 bases; junction bases outside the gene matches: 6. Germline V gene sequence: CDR1 MNHEY, CDR2 SVGAGI. CDR3 DNA: TGTGCCAGCAGTTACTCGAGCAGGGGGCTCGATGAGCAGTTCTTC. This codes for CASSYSSRGLDEQFF.

The V gene is TRBV7-8, the J gene TRBJ2-3, with D possibly matching TRBD2 (6 bases). There are 14 residues in the CDR3. Trimming removed 2 bases at V and 4 bases at J, with 10 bases between. Germline loops: CDR1 SGHVS, CDR2 FQNEAQ. The CDR3 nucleotides read TGTGCCAGCAGCTTACTAGCGACGGCAGATACGCAGTATTTT. Its translation is CASSLLATADTQYF.

The V call is TRBV7-9, the J call TRBJ1-6; no clear D. Per germline, CDR1 SEHNR and CDR2 FQNEAQ (reference sequence). Deletions cut 6 bases from V and 5 bases from J, with 11 bases between. CDR3 length: 14 residues. CDR3 DNA: TGTGCCAGCAGACCTGATGGGGATAATTCACCCCTCCACTTT. Its protein is CASRPDGDNSPLHF.

J is TRBJ2-7 and V is TRBV2; 13 nucleotides match TRBD2. Germline V gives CDR1 SNHLY, CDR2 FYNNEI. Unmatched junction bases numbered 5, after V lost 7 bases and J lost 2 bases. This CDR3 has 15 amino acids. The CDR3 region has the DNA TGTGCCAGCAACCTACTAGCGGGAGGGGCCTACGAGCAGTACTTC. It encodes CASNLLAGGAYEQYF. Supplemented by reference TRBV2 and TRBJ2-7, the full variable domain reads EPEVTQTPSHQVTQMGQEVILRCVPISNHLYFYWYRQILGQKVEFLVSFYNNEISEKSEIFDDQFSVERPDGSNFTLKIRSTKLEDSAMYFCASNLLAGGAYEQYFGPGTRLTVT.

In its sample, this clone was seen a few times. This chain connects TRBV29-1 to TRBJ2-1, with 8 bases aligning to TRBD2. The CDR3 extends over 15 amino acids. Germline V lookup: CDR1 SQVTM, CDR2 ANQGSEA. The V segment lost 6 bases and the J segment 6 bases; nucleotides outside the gene matches: 13. The CDR3 nucleotides read TGCAGCGTCAAAACGGGACTAGTCCCCCGCAATGAGCAGTTCTTC. Translated: CSVKTGLVPRNEQFF.

This chain uses TRBV7-3 with TRBJ2-1, with D perhaps given as TRBD1 or TRBD2 (5 bases each). V lost 5 bases, J lost 10 bases, and 18 bases lay in between. Germline values: CDR1 SGHTA, CDR2 FQGTGA. This CDR3 is 14 amino acids long. Here the CDR3 reads CASSPSSGTREQFF. As DNA, the CDR3 is TGTGCCAGCAGCCCGAGCTCCGGGACGCGGGAGCAGTTCTTC.

V and J are TRBV20-1 and TRBJ2-7; perhaps TRBD2 as D (6 bases). V dropped 8 bases and J dropped 3 bases, with 11 bases sitting between them. Germline CDR1 is DFQATT and CDR2 is SNEGSKA (reference sequence). The CDR3 contains 11 residues. The CDR3 is CSISEGYEQYF. In nucleotides, the CDR3 is TGCAGTATATCGGAGGGCTACGAGCAGTACTTC.

This clone showed up just a few times. J is TRBJ2-1 and V is TRBV4-2; 7 bases match TRBD1. The germline gives CDR1 LGHNA, CDR2 YNFKEQ. The CDR3 runs 16 residues. Unmatched junction bases numbered 5, after V lost 0 bases and J lost 3 bases. This CDR3 is CASSQDQAGGYNEQFF. In DNA form, the CDR3 reads TGTGCCAGCAGCCAAGATCAGGCAGGGGGCTACAATGAGCAGTTCTTC.

The genes are TRBV2 and TRBJ2-1; TRBD2 matches at 15 bases. Germline V gene sequence: CDR1 SNHLY, CDR2 FYNNEI. The CDR3 spans 15 residues. V was pared by 5 bases and J by 10 bases, with 6 bases of the junction left unmatched. The CDR3 nucleotides read TGTGCCAGCAGTCGAGGACTAGCGGGGGGGCGAGAGCAGTTCTTC. It encodes CASSRGLAGGREQFF.

This clone was counted only a few times. The chain has TRBV19 and TRBJ1-4; D may be TRBD1 (5 bases). Trimming took off 1 base at V and 0 bases at J, with 12 bases between the two ends. The CDR3 is 17 amino acids. CDR1 is LNHDA and CDR2 is SQIVND in the germline V gene (reference sequence). The DNA of the CDR3 is TGTGCCAGTAGTATAGCGGGGCGTTCGGCAACTAATGAAAAACTGTTTTTT. Its translation is CASSIAGRSATNEKLFF. Looking up the rest from reference TRBV19 and TRBJ1-4 gives the full variable domain: DGGITQSPKYLFRKEGQNVTLSCEQNLNHDAMYWYRQDPGQGLRLIYYSQIVNDFQKGDIAEGYSVSREKKESFPLTVTSAQKNPTAFYLCASSIAGRSATNEKLFFGSGTQLSVL.

The chain carries TRBV4-2 and TRBJ1-5; D remains ambiguous. V lost 4 bases and J 4 bases, leaving 17 bases between the germline ends. CDR1 LGHNA and CDR2 YNFKEQ come from the germline V gene. This CDR3 contains 16 residues. CDR3: CASSPLLNQRNQPQHF. The CDR3 coding sequence is TGTGCCAGCAGCCCGCTACTAAATCAGCGGAATCAGCCCCAGCATTTT.

The chain has TRBV2 and TRBJ2-1; maybe TRBD1 (8 bases). Germline assignment: CDR1 SNHLY and CDR2 FYNNEI. Trimming pared 8 bases from V and 0 bases from J, leaving 14 bases between. This CDR3 contains 15 residues. This CDR3 is CASAGGGSSYNEQFF. In DNA form, the CDR3 reads TGTGCCAGCGCAGGGGGCGGGAGCTCCTACAATGAGCAGTTCTTC. Drawing the rest from reference TRBV2 and TRBJ2-1, the complete variable domain is EPEVTQTPSHQVTQMGQEVILRCVPISNHLYFYWYRQILGQKVEFLVSFYNNEISEKSEIFDDQFSVERPDGSNFTLKIRSTKLEDSAMYFCASAGGGSSYNEQFFGPGTRLTVL.

This chain links TRBV7-6 with TRBJ1-2, with D possibly being TRBD1 (6 bases). V dropped 5 bases and J dropped 8 bases, with 15 bases sitting between them. The CDR3 has 13 residues. Germline V gene data show CDR1 as SGHVS and CDR2 as FNYEAQ. CDR3 sequence: CASSLRGLGGYTF. In DNA form, the CDR3 reads TGTGCCAGCAGCCTCAGGGGTTTAGGAGGCTACACCTTC.

The chain couples TRBV6-1 to TRBJ1-5; perhaps TRBD1 as D (6 bases). Germline V gives CDR1 MNHNS, CDR2 SASEGT. The V end lost 7 bases, the J end lost 2 bases, and 15 bases lay between the germline ends. The CDR3 totals 15 residues. The CDR3 region has the DNA TGTGCCAGCAATCGGGACAATGGGGGCAATCAGCCCCAGCATTTT. This gives the protein CASNRDNGGNQPQHF.